The source of this T cell receptor beta chain is a study of cytomegalovirus exposure and HLA in healthy donors. This PCR relied on a set of 60 Vbeta primers and 13 Jbeta primers. Using immunoSEQ multiplex PCR, the repertoire was profiled, and TCRdb retains in-frame clones only, with some absent. This table holds 72,000 or so clones, less than 70% found once. Study-wide results and limits: Immune exposure was documented only through CMV serostatus.

This clone was observed a handful of times. Antigen unknown. This CDR3 contains 16 residues. Germline assignment: CDR1 SGHTS and CDR2 YDEGEE. V shed 4 bases, J shed 3 bases, and the junction held 6 bases outside the gene matches. The chain combines TRBV5-8 with TRBJ2-1; 11 bases map to TRBD2. Specimen: PBMCs. The sequence was obtained from a woman between 45 and 60 years old in good health and CMV-seronegative. The CDR3 DNA is TGTGCCAGCAGCCCCCTCACTAGCGGGAGCTACAATGAGCAGTTCTTC. Its protein product is CASSPLTSGSYNEQFF.